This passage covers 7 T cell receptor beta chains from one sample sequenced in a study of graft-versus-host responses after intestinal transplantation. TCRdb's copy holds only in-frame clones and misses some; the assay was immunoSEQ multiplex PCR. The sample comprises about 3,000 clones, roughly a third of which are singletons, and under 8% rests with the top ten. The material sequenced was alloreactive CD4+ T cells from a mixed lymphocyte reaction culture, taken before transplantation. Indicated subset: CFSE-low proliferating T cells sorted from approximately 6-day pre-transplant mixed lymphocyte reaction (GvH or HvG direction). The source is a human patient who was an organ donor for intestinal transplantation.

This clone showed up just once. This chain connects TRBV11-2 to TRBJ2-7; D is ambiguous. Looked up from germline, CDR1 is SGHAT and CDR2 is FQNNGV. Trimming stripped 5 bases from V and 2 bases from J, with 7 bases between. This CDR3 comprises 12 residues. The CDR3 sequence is CASSLHPYEQYF. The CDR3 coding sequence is TGTGCCAGCAGCCTTCATCCCTACGAGCAGTACTTC.

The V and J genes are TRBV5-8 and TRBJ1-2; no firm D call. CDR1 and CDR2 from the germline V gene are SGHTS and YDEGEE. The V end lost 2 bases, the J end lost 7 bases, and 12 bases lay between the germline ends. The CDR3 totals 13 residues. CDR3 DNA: TGTGCCAGCAGCTTTTTTCCCCGGGGTGGCTACACCTTC. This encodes CASSFFPRGGYTF.

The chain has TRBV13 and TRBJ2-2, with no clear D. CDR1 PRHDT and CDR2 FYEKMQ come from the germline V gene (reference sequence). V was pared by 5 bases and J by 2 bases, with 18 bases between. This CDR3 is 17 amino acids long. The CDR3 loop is CASSPYLIGPNTGELFF. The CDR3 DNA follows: TGTGCCAGCAGCCCATATCTGATAGGGCCAAACACCGGGGAGCTGTTTTTT.

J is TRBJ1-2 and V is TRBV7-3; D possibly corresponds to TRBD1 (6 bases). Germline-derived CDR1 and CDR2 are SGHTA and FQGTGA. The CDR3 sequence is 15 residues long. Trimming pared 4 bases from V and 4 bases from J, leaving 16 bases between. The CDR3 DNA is TGTGCCAGCAGCTCTATTACAGGGTATAGCTATGGCTACACCTTC. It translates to CASSSITGYSYGYTF.

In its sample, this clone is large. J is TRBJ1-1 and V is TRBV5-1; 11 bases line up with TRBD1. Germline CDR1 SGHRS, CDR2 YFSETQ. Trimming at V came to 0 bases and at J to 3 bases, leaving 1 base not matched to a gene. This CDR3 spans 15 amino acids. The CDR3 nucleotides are TGCGCCAGCAGCTTGGGGACAGGGGGCTACACTGAAGCTTTCTTT. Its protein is CASSLGTGGYTEAFF.

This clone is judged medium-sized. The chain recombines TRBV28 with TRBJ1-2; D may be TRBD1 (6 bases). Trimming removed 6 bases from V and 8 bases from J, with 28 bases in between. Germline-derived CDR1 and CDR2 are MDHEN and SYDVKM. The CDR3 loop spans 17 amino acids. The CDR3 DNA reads TGTGCCAGCAGGGGGACACCCGGGACATTTAAGGGGTACGGCTACACCTTC. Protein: CASRGTPGTFKGYGYTF.

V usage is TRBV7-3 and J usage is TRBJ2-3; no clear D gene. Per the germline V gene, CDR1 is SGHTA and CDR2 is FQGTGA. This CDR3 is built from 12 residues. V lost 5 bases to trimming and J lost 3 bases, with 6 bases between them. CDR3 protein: CASSPTTDTQYF. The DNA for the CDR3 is TGTGCCAGCAGCCCGACGACAGATACGCAGTATTTT.